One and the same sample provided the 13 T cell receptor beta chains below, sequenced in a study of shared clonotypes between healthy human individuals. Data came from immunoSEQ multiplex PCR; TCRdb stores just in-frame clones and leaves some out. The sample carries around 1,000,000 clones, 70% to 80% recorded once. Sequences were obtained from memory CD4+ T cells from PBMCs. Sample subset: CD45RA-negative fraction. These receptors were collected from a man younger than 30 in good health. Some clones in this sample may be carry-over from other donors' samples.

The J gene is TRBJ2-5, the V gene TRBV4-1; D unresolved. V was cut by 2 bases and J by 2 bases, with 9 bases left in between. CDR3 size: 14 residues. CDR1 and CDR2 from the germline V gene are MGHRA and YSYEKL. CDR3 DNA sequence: TGCGCCAGCAGCCAAAACTACCTGCAAGAGACCCAGTACTTC. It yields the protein CASSQNYLQETQYF.

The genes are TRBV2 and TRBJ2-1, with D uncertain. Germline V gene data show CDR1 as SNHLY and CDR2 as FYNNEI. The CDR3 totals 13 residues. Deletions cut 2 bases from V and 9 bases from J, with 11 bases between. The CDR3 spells CASSENSVSEQFF. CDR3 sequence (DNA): TGTGCCAGCAGTGAAAACTCGGTGAGTGAGCAGTTCTTC.

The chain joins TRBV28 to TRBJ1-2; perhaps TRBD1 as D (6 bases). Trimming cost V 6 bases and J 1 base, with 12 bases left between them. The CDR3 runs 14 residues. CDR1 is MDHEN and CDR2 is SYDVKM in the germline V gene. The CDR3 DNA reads TGTGCCAGCAGCATAGGCAGGGGTAACTATGGCTACACCTTC. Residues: CASSIGRGNYGYTF.

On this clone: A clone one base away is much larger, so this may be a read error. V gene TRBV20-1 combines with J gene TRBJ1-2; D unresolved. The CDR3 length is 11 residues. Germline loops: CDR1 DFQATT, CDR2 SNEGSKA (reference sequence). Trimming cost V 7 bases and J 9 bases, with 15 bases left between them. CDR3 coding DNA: TGCAGTGTTAGCCAGAGTAATAGCTACACCTTC. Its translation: CSVSQSNSYTF.

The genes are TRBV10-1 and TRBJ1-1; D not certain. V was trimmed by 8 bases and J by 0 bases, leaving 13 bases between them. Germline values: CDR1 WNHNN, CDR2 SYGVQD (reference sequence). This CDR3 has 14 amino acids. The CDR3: CASGGHTLNTEAFF. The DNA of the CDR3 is TGCGCCAGCGGAGGGCATACCCTGAACACTGAAGCTTTCTTT.

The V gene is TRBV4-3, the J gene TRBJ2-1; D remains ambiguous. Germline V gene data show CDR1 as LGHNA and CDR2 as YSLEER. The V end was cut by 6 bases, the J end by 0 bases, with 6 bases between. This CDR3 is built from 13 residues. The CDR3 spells CASRSSSYNEQFF. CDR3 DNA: TGCGCCAGCAGGAGTAGCTCCTACAATGAGCAGTTCTTC.

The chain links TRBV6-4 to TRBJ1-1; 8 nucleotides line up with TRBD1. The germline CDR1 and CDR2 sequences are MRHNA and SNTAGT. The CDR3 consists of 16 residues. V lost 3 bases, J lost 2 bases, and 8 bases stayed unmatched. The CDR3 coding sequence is TGTGCCAGCAGTGAACAGGGGGACAGATTAAACACTGAAGCTTTCTTT. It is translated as CASSEQGDRLNTEAFF.

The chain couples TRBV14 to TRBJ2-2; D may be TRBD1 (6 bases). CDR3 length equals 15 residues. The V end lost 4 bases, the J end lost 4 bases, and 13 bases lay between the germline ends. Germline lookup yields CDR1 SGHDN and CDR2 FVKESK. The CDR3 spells CASSLIGTPTGELFF. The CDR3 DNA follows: TGTGCCAGCAGCCTTATCGGGACACCCACCGGGGAGCTGTTTTTT.

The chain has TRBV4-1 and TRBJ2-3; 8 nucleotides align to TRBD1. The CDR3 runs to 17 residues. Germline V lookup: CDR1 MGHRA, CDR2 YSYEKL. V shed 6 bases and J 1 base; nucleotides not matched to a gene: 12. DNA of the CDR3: TGCGCCAGCAGGCAGATAATGAAGGGACAGGGCACAGATACGCAGTATTTT. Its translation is CASRQIMKGQGTDTQYF.

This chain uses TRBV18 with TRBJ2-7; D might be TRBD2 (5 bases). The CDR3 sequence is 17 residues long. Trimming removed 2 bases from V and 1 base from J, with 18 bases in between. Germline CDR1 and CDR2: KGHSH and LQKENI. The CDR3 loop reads CASSPSVWAWESYEQYF. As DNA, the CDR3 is TGTGCCAGCTCACCATCCGTCTGGGCGTGGGAGTCCTACGAGCAGTACTTC.

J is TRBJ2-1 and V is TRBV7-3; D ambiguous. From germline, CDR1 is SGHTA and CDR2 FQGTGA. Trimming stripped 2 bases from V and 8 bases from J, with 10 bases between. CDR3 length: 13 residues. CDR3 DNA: TGTGCCAGCAGCTTATATAGGGTCGATGAGCAGTTCTTC. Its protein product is CASSLYRVDEQFF.

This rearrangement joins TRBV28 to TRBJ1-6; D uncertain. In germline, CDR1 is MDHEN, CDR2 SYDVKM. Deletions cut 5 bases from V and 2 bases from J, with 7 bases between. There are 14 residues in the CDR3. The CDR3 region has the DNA TGTGCCAGCAGTATAGGAGCCTATAATTCACCCCTCCACTTT. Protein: CASSIGAYNSPLHF. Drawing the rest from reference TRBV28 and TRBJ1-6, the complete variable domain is DVKVTQSSRYLVKRTGEKVFLECVQDMDHENMFWYRQDPGLGLRLIYFSYDVKMKEKGDIPEGYSVSREKKERFSLILESASTNQTSMYLCASSIGAYNSPLHFGNGTRLTVT.

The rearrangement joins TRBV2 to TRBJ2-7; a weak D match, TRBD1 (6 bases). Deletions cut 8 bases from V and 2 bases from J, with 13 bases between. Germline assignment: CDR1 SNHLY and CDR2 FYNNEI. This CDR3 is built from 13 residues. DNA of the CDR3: TGTGCCAGCGGGGACACACGGACCTACGAGCAGTACTTC. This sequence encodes CASGDTRTYEQYF.